The 29 T cell receptor beta chains listed next were all sequenced from one sample in a study of immune heterogeneity within non-small cell lung tumors. Template material for each sample was 600 to 750 ng of bulk tumor genomic DNA. Several biopsies were spaced far apart within each primary tumor and obtained as surgery took place. The patients were newly diagnosed with non-small cell lung cancer, had not been treated, and had curative surgery. TCR beta CDR3 was amplified by multiplex PCR, first round around 10 cycles, 32 V and 13 J primers. TCRdb re-analysed the multiplex PCR reads in MiXCR, keeping a single row per CDR3 protein. The sample includes about 21,000 distinct CDR3 sequences, 28% of them seen just once. Sequenced material: lung tumor tissue. The origin of the receptors is a man between 35 and 55 years old with non-small cell lung cancer.

V is TRBV12-3 or TRBV12-4 and J is TRBJ1-1, with D maybe TRBD1 (5 bases). Trimming cost V 4 bases and J 7 bases, with 13 bases left between them. CDR3 length equals 13 residues. This CDR3 is CASSWQTRGEAFF. As DNA, the CDR3 is TGTGCCAGCAGTTGGCAGACAAGGGGTGAAGCTTTCTTT.

As to this clonotype: A much larger clone lies one base from this, so it may be a read error. This chain links TRBV6-2 or TRBV6-3 with TRBJ1-5, with a possible D match to TRBD1 (5 bases). CDR1 MNHEY and CDR2 SVGEGT come from the germline V gene. The CDR3 has 14 amino acids. The CDR3 nucleotides read TGTGCCAGCAGCCCCGGGACCGAGAATCAGCCCAAGCATTTT. It is translated as CASSPGTENQPKHF.

This clonotype has a handful of counts. The rearrangement joins TRBV7-2 to TRBJ2-6; D unclear. CDR1 is SGHTA, CDR2 FQGNSA, per germline. The CDR3 sequence is 14 residues long. With 6 bases removed from V and 0 bases from J, the gap between germline ends came to 6 bases. The CDR3 nucleotides are TGTGCCAGCAGATACCCCTCTGGGGCCAACGTCCTGACTTTC. It is translated as CASRYPSGANVLTF.

This clonotype was counted a few times. The rearrangement joins TRBV20-1 to TRBJ2-7, with 10 bases identical to TRBD2. V was clipped by 7 bases and J by 5 bases; unmatched bases: 2. Germline CDR1 reads DFQATT; CDR2 reads SNEGSKA (reference sequence). The CDR3 extends over 11 amino acids. The CDR3 loop is CSVGLAHEQYF. The CDR3 DNA reads as TGCAGTGTGGGACTAGCGCACGAGCAGTACTTC.

J is TRBJ2-7 and V is TRBV18; D is ambiguous. Trimming took off 6 bases at V and 6 bases at J, with 18 bases between the two ends. Germline assignment: CDR1 KGHSH and CDR2 LQKENI. This CDR3 spans 14 amino acids. In DNA form, the CDR3 reads TGTGCCAGCTCCGACCTAGGGTTACAGTCCGAGCAGTACTTC. It codes for CASSDLGLQSEQYF.

The table lists this clonotype with many counts. This chain uses TRBV15 with TRBJ1-6; 9 bases fit TRBD1. The CDR3 covers 13 residues. Germline V gives CDR1 LNHNV, CDR2 YYDKDF (reference sequence). J lost 11 bases, V lost 7 bases, and 6 bases had no gene match. CDR3 sequence: CATNPTGGTPLHF. The CDR3, as DNA: TGTGCCACCAACCCGACAGGGGGGACACCCCTCCACTTT.

This clonotype is medium-sized by share. The chain uses TRBV6-1 and TRBJ2-7; either TRBD1 or TRBD2 may fit D (5 bases each). This CDR3 has 14 residues. Germline V CDR1 and CDR2: MNHNS, SASEGT. V shed 4 bases and J shed 4 bases, with 14 bases lying between them. CDR3 amino acids: CASSGEGRRYEQYF. DNA for the CDR3: TGTGCCAGCAGTGGCGAGGGGCGGAGATACGAGCAGTACTTC.

The CDR3 here is CASSPRRVQGGTGELFF. CDR3 nucleotides: TGTGCCAGCTCACCACGACGGGTTCAGGGCGGAACCGGGGAGCTGTTTTTT. The chain combines TRBV18 with TRBJ2-2; a weak D match, TRBD1 (5 bases). V lost 1 base to trimming and J lost 5 bases, with 17 bases between them. CDR1 is KGHSH and CDR2 is LQKENI in the germline V gene. The CDR3 covers 17 residues.

By sample share, this clonotype is medium-sized. J is TRBJ2-1 and V is TRBV20-1; 8 positions agree with TRBD2. Looked up from germline, CDR1 is DFQATT and CDR2 is SNEGSKA (reference sequence). With 6 bases clipped from V and 3 bases from J, the junction kept 13 bases outside the gene matches. This CDR3 region has 16 residues. CDR3 region: CSAETTGLGRYNEQFF. The CDR3 DNA reads TGCAGTGCAGAGACAACGGGACTAGGACGCTACAATGAGCAGTTCTTC.

The rearrangement joins TRBV30 to TRBJ2-5, with TRBD1 as a possible D gene (6 bases). CDR3 size: 13 residues. The V gene lost 2 bases and the J gene lost 9 bases, with 16 bases spanning the gap. The germline CDR1 and CDR2 sequences are GTSNPN and SVGIG (reference sequence). DNA of the CDR3: TGTGCCTGGAGTTTGAATAGAGAGGGGGCCCAGTACTTC. It translates to CAWSLNREGAQYF.

In its sample, this clonotype was seen a few times. The V gene is TRBV5-5, the J gene TRBJ2-5, with no clear D. V dropped 2 bases and J dropped 0 bases, with 8 bases sitting between them. Germline lookup yields CDR1 SGHKS and CDR2 YYEKEE (reference sequence). The CDR3 contains 14 residues. CDR3 DNA sequence: TGTGCCAGCAGCTTAGGCGCGAACCAAGAGACCCAGTACTTC. Protein: CASSLGANQETQYF.

With respect to this clonotype: This could be a read error, since a much larger clone is one nucleotide away. V and J are TRBV19 and TRBJ2-7, with D perhaps being TRBD1 or TRBD2 (5 bases each). Germline V gives CDR1 LNHDA, CDR2 SQIVND (reference sequence). The ends were cut back, 3 bases at V and 6 bases at J, with 21 bases in the middle. This CDR3 has 16 amino acids. This CDR3 is CASSMGRTGPKFEQYF. CDR3 DNA: TGTGCCAGTAGTATGGGCCGAACGGGACCGAAGTTCGAGCAGTACTTC.

This clonotype was seen a few times. The rearrangement uses TRBV10-3 and TRBJ2-7; 7 bases align to TRBD2. The CDR3 has 16 amino acids. The germline V gene has CDR1 ENHRY and CDR2 SYGVKD. V shed 1 base and J 0 bases; nucleotides not matched to a gene: 6. CDR3 in DNA: TGTGCCATCAGTGAGTTTCGGTCGGGAGGCTCCTACGAGCAGTACTTC. Protein product: CAISEFRSGGSYEQYF.

The V and J genes are TRBV19 and TRBJ2-3, with D perhaps TRBD1 (6 bases). The V gene lost 3 bases and the J gene lost 14 bases, with 18 bases spanning the gap. Germline loops: CDR1 LNHDA, CDR2 SQIVND (reference sequence). This CDR3 has 13 amino acids. CDR3 coding DNA: TGTGCCAGTAGTATTAGTCGGACAGATACGGTGTATTTT. Translation: CASSISRTDTVYF.

A remark on this clonotype: One base away lies a much larger clone, so this may be a sequencing read error. The rearrangement joins TRBV12-3 or TRBV12-4 to TRBJ1-6, with 9 positions matching TRBD1. This CDR3 is 15 amino acids long. CDR3 protein: CASNLAGTGNSPLHF. The CDR3 region has the DNA TGTGCCAGCAATTTAGCGGGGACAGGGAACTCACCCCTCCACTTT.

The gene calls are TRBV10-3 and TRBJ2-7; D uncertain. This CDR3 comprises 12 residues. The V and J ends lost 2 bases and 5 bases respectively, with 7 bases between them. Germline values: CDR1 ENHRY, CDR2 SYGVKD. The chain's CDR3 is CAISERQDEQYF. The CDR3 DNA reads as TGTGCCATCAGTGAGCGCCAGGACGAGCAGTACTTC.

This clonotype was counted many times. V is TRBV11-3 and J is TRBJ2-7; no definite D call. The CDR3 contains 13 residues. V lost 3 bases and J 2 bases, leaving 8 bases between the germline ends. Germline V gene data show CDR1 as SGHNT and CDR2 as YENEEA. The CDR3 DNA is TGTGCCAGCAGCTTCCGGCGAACCTACGAGCAGTACTTC. Its protein product is CASSFRRTYEQYF. Variable domain in full (rest from reference TRBV11-3 and TRBJ2-7): EAGVVQSPRYKIIEKKQPVAFWCNPISGHNTLYWYLQNLGQGPELLIRYENEEAVDDSQLPKDRFSAERLKGVDSTLKIQPAELGDSAVYLCASSFRRTYEQYFGPGTRLTVT.

This chain links TRBV11-2 with TRBJ2-1, with a weak D call TRBD2 (5 bases). The V and J ends lost 5 bases and 8 bases respectively, with 16 bases between them. Looked up from germline, CDR1 is SGHAT and CDR2 is FQNNGV. The CDR3 covers 14 residues. DNA for the CDR3: TGTGCCAGCAGCGCTGGAGGCGGGTTAGATGAGCAGTTCTTC. Its protein product is CASSAGGGLDEQFF.

As for this clonotype: The junction and the germline gene differ at one end; a read error may be behind it. The genes are TRBV13 and TRBJ1-3; 7 bases align to TRBD1. Looked up from germline, CDR1 is PRHDT and CDR2 is FYEKMQ (reference sequence). The CDR3 contains 14 residues. The CDR3 bases are TGTGCCAGCAGTTCGACAGGGTCTGGAAAAACCATATATTTT. It specifies CASSSTGSGKTIYF.

For this clonotype: This may come from a read error, since a much larger clone is one base off. The V and J genes are TRBV6-1 and TRBJ1-1; D possibly corresponds to TRBD1 (5 bases). The CDR3 is 15 residues long. V was cut by 10 bases and J by 0 bases, with 18 bases left in between. Germline V CDR1 and CDR2: MNHNS, SASEGT. The CDR3 DNA reads TGTGCCACCAGCCCGGGGGGGGAGATGAACACTGAAGCTTTCTTT. It yields the protein CATSPGGEMNTEAFF.

Ten or more counts support this clonotype. The CDR3 reads CASSQESGGISGTGELFF. The CDR3 nucleotides read TGTGCCAGCAGCCAAGAATCGGGGGGCATTTCTGGCACCGGGGAGCTGTTTTTT. The rearrangement links TRBV4-2 to TRBJ2-2; tentative D call: TRBD2 (7 bases). Germline V lookup: CDR1 LGHNA, CDR2 YNFKEQ. V dropped 0 bases and J dropped 4 bases, with 18 bases sitting between them. CDR3 length: 18 residues.

A few counts support this clonotype. The CDR3 sequence is CASSPGSPDIQYF. CDR3 nucleotides: TGCGCCAGCAGTCCAGGGAGTCCGGACATTCAGTACTTC. This chain connects TRBV10-1 to TRBJ2-4; D may correspond to TRBD1 or TRBD2 (5 bases each). Germline assignment: CDR1 WNHNN and CDR2 SYGVQD (reference sequence). This CDR3 comprises 13 residues. The V gene lost 5 bases and the J gene lost 8 bases, with 13 bases spanning the gap.

This clonotype has a handful of counts. V gene TRBV11-3 combines with J gene TRBJ1-1; no clear D. CDR1 SGHNT and CDR2 YENEEA come from the germline V gene. The CDR3 totals 13 residues. The V end was cut by 10 bases, the J end by 0 bases, with 12 bases between. The CDR3 nucleotides read TGTGCCACACAGACAAGAATGAACACTGAAGCTTTCTTT. Protein product: CATQTRMNTEAFF.

In DNA, the CDR3 is TGTGCCAGCAGCCAAGGGGGACTGAGCCTCGGCTACACCTTC. This codes for CASSQGGLSLGYTF. The V gene is TRBV3-1, the J gene TRBJ1-2; D is perhaps TRBD1 (5 bases). Trimming removed 1 base from V and 8 bases from J, with 14 bases in between. Germline loops: CDR1 LGHDT, CDR2 YNNKEL (reference sequence). This CDR3 has 14 amino acids.

This sequence joins TRBV25-1 and TRBJ1-2; tentative D call: TRBD1 (6 bases). Germline assignment: CDR1 MGHDK and CDR2 SYGVNS. The CDR3 has 15 residues. The V end lost 3 bases, the J end lost 0 bases, and 11 bases lay between the germline ends. The CDR3 reads CASSESGGPNYGYTF. The CDR3 bases are TGTGCCAGCAGTGAGTCGGGGGGGCCTAACTATGGCTACACCTTC.

This clonotype was detected only a few times. The chain uses TRBV5-1 and TRBJ2-7; maybe TRBD1 (6 bases). CDR3 size: 14 residues. Per the germline V gene, CDR1 is SGHRS and CDR2 is YFSETQ. Trimming stripped 2 bases from V and 2 bases from J, with 11 bases between. The CDR3 coding sequence is TGCGCCAGCAGCTTAGGACAGTTAACCTACGAGCAGTACTTC. Amino acid sequence: CASSLGQLTYEQYF.

This clonotype was seen only once. This sequence may be a read error, since a much larger clone differs from it by one base. This chain links TRBV12-3 or TRBV12-4 with TRBJ1-3, with 10 positions matching TRBD1. The length of the CDR3 is 15 residues. This CDR3 reads CASSSDRGRGNTMYF. CDR3 nucleotide sequence: TGTGCCAGCAGTTCAGACAGGGGGCGAGGCAACACCATGTATTTT.

This clonotype has at least ten counts. The V gene is TRBV5-1, the J gene TRBJ2-7; D unresolved. V lost 0 bases to trimming and J lost 3 bases, with 7 bases between them. CDR3 size: 13 residues. The germline CDR1 and CDR2 sequences are SGHRS and YFSETQ. As DNA, the CDR3 is TGCGCCAGCAGCTTGGTCGGCTACTACGAGCAGTACTTC. Amino acids: CASSLVGYYEQYF.

In regard to this clonotype: This may stem from a read error, because a much larger clone lies one nucleotide away. The CDR3 ends on some other residue instead of the conserved phenylalanine or tryptophan, so this is likely a read error. The rearrangement links TRBV20-1 to TRBJ2-7, with D perhaps TRBD2 (5 bases). From germline, CDR1 is DFQATT and CDR2 SNEGSKA (reference sequence). V lost 0 bases to trimming and J lost 3 bases, with 12 bases between them. The CDR3 covers 14 residues. The CDR3 DNA follows: TGCAGTGCTAGAGATAACGGGATTAACTACGAGCAGTACTTA. It translates to CSARDNGINYEQYL.